A single TCR beta chain is shown here with its context. This sample stems from a study of blood T cell repertoires in COVID-19. Study background: In each case, the material was cDNA or gDNA derived from T cells, B-cell-depleted T cells, or PBMCs.

Here immunoSEQ multiplex PCR was the method, and the copy in TCRdb shows in-frame clones only, minus some. In the table there are 200,000 to 300,000 clones, around 80% of which are singletons. The CDR3 runs 17 residues. Trimming took 2 bases from V and 3 from J; bases not matched to a gene: 8. Germline V CDR1 and CDR2: SGHTA, FQGNSA. The chain combines TRBV7-2 with TRBJ2-1; 9 nucleotides align to TRBD2. The source material was peripheral blood. This receptor was obtained from a human donor in a cohort sampled during active COVID-19. The CDR3 protein is CASSLTWRGGGYNEQFF. CDR3 nucleotide sequence: TGTGCCAGCAGCTTAACGTGGCGGGGGGGCGGCTACAATGAGCAGTTCTTC.